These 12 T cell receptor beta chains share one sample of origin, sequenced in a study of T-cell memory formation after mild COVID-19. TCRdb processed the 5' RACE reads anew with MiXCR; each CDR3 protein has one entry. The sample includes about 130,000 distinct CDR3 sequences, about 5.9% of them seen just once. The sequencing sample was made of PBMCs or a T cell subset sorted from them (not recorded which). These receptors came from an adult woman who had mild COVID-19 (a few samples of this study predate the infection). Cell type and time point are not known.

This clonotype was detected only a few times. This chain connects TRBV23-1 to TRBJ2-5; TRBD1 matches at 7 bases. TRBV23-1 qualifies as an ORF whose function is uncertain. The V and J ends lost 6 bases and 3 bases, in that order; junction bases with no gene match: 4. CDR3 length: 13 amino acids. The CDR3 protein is CASRPGQKETQYF. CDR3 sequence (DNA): TGCGCCAGCAGACCGGGACAGAAAGAGACCCAGTACTTC.

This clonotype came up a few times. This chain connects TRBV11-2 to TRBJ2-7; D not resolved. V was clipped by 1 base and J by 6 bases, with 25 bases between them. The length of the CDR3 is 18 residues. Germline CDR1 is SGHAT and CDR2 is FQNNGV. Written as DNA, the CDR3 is TGTGCCAGCAGCTTAGGCCGCGGAAGGCGCCCTACTTTGATCGAGCAGTACTTC. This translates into CASSLGRGRRPTLIEQYF.

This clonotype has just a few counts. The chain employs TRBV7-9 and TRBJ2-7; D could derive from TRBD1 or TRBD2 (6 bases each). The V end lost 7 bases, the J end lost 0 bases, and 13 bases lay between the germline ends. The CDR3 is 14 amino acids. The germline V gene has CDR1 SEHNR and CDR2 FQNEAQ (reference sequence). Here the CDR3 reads CASTRGRTSYEQYF. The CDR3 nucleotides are TGTGCCAGCACCCGGGGGCGCACCTCCTACGAGCAGTACTTC.

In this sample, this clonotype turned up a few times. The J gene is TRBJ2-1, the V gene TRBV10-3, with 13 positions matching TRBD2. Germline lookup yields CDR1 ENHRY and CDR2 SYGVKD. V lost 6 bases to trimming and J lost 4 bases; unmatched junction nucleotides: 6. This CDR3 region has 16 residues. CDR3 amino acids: CAISGTSGRGYNEQFF. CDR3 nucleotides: TGTGCCATCAGCGGAACTAGCGGGAGGGGGTACAATGAGCAGTTCTTC.

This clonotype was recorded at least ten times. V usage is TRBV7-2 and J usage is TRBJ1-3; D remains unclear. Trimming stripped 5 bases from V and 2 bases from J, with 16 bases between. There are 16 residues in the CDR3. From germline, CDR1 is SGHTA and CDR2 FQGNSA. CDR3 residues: CASSPDAPGAGNTIYF. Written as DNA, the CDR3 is TGTGCCAGCAGCCCCGACGCGCCCGGGGCTGGAAACACCATATATTTT.

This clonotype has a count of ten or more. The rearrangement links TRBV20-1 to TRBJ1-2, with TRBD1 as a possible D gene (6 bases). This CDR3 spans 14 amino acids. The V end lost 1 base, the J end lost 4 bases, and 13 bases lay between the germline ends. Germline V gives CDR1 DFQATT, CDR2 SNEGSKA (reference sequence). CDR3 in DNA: TGCAGTGCTAGAGGGGGGCTGAGGCTCTATGGCTACACCTTC. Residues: CSARGGLRLYGYTF.

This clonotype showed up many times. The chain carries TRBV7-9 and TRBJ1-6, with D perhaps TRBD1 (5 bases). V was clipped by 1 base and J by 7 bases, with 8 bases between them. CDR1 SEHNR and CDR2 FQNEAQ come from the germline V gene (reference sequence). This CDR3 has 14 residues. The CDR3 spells CASSLESGNSPLHF. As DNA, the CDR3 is TGTGCCAGCAGCTTAGAATCAGGGAATTCACCCCTCCACTTT.

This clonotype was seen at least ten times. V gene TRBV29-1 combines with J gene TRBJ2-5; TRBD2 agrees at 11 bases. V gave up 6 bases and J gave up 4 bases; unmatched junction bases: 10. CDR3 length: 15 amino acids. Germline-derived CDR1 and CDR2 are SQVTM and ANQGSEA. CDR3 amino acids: CSVAGTSGGGETQYF. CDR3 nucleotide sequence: TGCAGCGTCGCCGGGACTAGCGGCGGGGGAGAGACCCAGTACTTC.

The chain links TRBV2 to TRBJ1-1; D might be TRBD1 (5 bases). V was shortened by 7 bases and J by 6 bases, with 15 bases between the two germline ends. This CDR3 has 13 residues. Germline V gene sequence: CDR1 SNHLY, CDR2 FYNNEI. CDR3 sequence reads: CASIRARAAEAFF. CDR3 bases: TGTGCCAGCATCAGGGCTCGGGCCGCTGAAGCTTTCTTT.

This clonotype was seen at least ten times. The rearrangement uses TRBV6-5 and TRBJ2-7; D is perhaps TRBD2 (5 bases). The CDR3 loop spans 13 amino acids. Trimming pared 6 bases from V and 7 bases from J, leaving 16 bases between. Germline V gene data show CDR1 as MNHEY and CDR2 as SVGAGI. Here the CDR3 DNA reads TGTGCCAGCAGGGACTCCCGGAAAGGGGAGCAGTACTTC. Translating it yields CASRDSRKGEQYF.

Here the CDR3 DNA reads TGTGCCACCAGTGATCCGGGACAGGGGGACAATCAGCCCCAGCATTTT. Translation: CATSDPGQGDNQPQHF. This chain joins TRBV24-1 and TRBJ1-5, with 11 bases lining up with TRBD1. Germline V gene lookup returns CDR1 KGHDR and CDR2 SFDVKD. V lost 3 bases to trimming and J lost 3 bases; unmatched junction nucleotides: 3. CDR3 size: 16 residues.

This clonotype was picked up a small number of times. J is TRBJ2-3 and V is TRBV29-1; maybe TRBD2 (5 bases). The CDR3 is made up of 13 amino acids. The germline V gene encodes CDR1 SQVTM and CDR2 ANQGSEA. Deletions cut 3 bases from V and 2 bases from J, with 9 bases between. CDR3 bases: TGCAGCGTTGAGAGGGAGTCCACAGATACGCAGTATTTT. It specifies CSVERESTDTQYF.